What follows is one T cell receptor (beta chain) and its context. These data originate in a study of control samples from healthy donors and cancer patients. Libraries were prepared by immunoSEQ multiplex PCR; TCRdb keeps only in-frame clonotypes and omits some of them. The sample contains 150,000 to 200,000 clones, around 88% of which appear only once. In germline, CDR1 is LNHNV, CDR2 YYDKDF (reference sequence). The V and J ends lost 0 bases and 6 bases respectively, with 14 bases between them. CDR3 size: 15 residues. The receptor's source is a man aged 18 to 35 in good health. The sequencing input was blood. The chain couples TRBV15 to TRBJ1-2; a possible D gene is TRBD1 (5 bases). The CDR3 nucleotides are TGTGCCACCAGCAGAGATCGCGGGACCGCGAATGGCTACACCTTC. It specifies CATSRDRGTANGYTF.